This T cell receptor (beta chain) was recovered during a study of shared clonotypes between healthy human individuals. Sequencing used immunoSEQ multiplex PCR; TCRdb keeps in-frame clones, though not all of them. Of 2,100,000 or so clones listed, nearly 97% are singletons. V lost 6 bases and J 8 bases, leaving 10 bases between the germline ends. This CDR3 region has 11 residues. The germline gives CDR1 LNHDA, CDR2 SQIVND (reference sequence). The genes are TRBV19 and TRBJ1-2; no firm D call. The TCR comes from a man between 18 and 29 years old in good health. Specimen: naive CD4+ T cells sorted from blood. The subset here: CD45RA+ positively selected. The CDR3 sequence is CASSVISGYTF. CDR3 DNA: TGTGCCAGTAGCGTCATATCGGGCTACACCTTC.